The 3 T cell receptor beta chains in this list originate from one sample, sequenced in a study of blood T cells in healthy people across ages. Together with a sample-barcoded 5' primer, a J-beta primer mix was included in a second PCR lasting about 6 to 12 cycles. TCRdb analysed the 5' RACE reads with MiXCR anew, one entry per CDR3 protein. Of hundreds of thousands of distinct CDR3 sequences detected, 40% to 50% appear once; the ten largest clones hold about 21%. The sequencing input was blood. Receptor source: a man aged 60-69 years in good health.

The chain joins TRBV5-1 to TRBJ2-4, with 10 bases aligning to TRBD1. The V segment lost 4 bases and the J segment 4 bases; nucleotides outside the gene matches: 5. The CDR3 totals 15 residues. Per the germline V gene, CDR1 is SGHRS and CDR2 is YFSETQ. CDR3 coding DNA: TGCGCCAGCAGCCGAAGGACAGGGGGGAAAAACATTCAGTACTTC. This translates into CASSRRTGGKNIQYF.

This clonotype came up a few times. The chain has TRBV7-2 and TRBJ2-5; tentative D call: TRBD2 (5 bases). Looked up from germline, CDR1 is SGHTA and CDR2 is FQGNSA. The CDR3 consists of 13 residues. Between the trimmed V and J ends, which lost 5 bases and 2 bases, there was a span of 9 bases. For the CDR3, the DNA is TGTGCCAGCAGCATTCTAGCTCAAGAGACCCAGTACTTC. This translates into CASSILAQETQYF.

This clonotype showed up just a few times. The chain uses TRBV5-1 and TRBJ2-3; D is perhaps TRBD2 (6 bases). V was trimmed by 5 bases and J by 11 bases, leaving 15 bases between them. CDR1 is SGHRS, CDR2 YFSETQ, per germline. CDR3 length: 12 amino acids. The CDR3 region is CASSLGERVQYF. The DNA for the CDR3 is TGCGCCAGCAGTCTTGGGGAGCGGGTGCAGTATTTT.